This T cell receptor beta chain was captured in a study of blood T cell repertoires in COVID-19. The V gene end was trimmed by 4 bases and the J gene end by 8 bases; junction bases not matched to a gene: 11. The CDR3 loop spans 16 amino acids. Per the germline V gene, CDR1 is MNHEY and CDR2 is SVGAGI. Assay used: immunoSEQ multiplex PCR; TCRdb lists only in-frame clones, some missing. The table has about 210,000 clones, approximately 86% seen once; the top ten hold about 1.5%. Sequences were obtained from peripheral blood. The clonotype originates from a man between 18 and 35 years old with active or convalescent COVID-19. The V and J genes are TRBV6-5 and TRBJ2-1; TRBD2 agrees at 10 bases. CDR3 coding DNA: TGTGCCAGCAGTTGGACCCCTAGCGGGAGTAAGTATGAGCAGTTCTTC. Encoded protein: CASSWTPSGSKYEQFF.